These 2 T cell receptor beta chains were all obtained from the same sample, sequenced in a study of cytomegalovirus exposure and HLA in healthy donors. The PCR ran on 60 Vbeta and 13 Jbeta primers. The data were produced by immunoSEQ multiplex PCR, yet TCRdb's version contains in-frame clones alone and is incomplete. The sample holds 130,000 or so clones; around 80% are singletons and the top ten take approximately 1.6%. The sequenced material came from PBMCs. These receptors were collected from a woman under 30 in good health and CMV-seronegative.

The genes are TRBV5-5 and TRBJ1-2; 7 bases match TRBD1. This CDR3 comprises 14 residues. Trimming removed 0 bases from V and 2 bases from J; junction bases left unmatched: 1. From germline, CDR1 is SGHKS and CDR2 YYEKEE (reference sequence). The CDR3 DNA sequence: TGTGCCAGCAGCTTGGAGACAGGGAACTATGGCTACACCTTC. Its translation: CASSLETGNYGYTF.

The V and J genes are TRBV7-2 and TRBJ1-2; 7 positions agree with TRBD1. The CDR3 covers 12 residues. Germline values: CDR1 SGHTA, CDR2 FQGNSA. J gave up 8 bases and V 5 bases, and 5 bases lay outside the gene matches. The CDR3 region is CASSLQGRGYTF. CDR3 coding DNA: TGTGCCAGCAGCCTACAGGGGCGGGGCTACACCTTC.